This TCR beta chain emerged from a study of T cell responses to AZD1222 COVID-19 vaccine. Study results and caveats: Donor demographics were predominantly white British with a female majority; clonal diversity may be underestimated. The reported proportion of spike-specific TCRs targeting unmutated variant regions was nearly half.

The protocol was immunoSEQ multiplex PCR, while the TCRdb copy is restricted to in-frame clones and leaves out a portion. The sample gives 70,000 to 100,000 clones, 70% to 90% of which show up once; around 3.7% is in the top ten. The V end lost 0 bases, the J end lost 4 bases, and 10 bases lay between the germline ends. Germline-derived CDR1 and CDR2 are SGHVS and FQNEAQ. This CDR3 contains 16 residues. This clone came up many times. Its antigen remains unidentified. The sequence was obtained from an adult who received the AZD1222 COVID-19 vaccine. The specimen comprised peripheral blood, sampled 28 days after the second AZD1222 dose. The rearrangement joins TRBV7-8 to TRBJ2-6; D is undetermined. This CDR3 reads CASSLAPGAGANVLTF. For the CDR3, the DNA is TGTGCCAGCAGCTTAGCGCCAGGCGCCGGGGCCAACGTCCTGACTTTC.